Sequencing of this T cell receptor (beta chain) was carried out in a study of cytomegalovirus exposure and HLA in healthy donors. About the research overall: Genotyping showed 70% to 90% of roughly 390 donors falling in the Caucasian-associated ancestry cluster. General study findings and limits: Cytomegalovirus-associated status was assigned to approximately 160 TCR beta chains.

V lost 3 bases and J lost 3; bases outside the gene matches: 15. CDR3 length equals 19 residues. Germline lookup yields CDR1 MNHEY and CDR2 SMNVEV (reference sequence). As regards this clone: Its target is not known.

With 60 Vbeta and 13 Jbeta primers, the PCR was carried out. Method: immunoSEQ multiplex PCR; TCRdb's copy keeps in-frame clones and lacks some. The sample holds roughly 150,000 clones, 65% to 80% seen once. The gene calls are TRBV27 and TRBJ2-5; 11 nucleotides agree with TRBD2. The sample comprised PBMCs. The receptor's source is a man in his forties in good health and CMV-seropositive. The CDR3 sequence is CASSFLDVAGGGSKETQYF. Written as DNA, the CDR3 is TGTGCCAGCAGTTTTCTCGACGTAGCGGGAGGGGGCTCAAAAGAGACCCAGTACTTC.